This section outlines one T cell receptor (beta chain) sequence together with its context. The sample is drawn from a study of blood T cell repertoires in COVID-19. On the study more broadly: COVID-19 samples from acute and convalescent phases originated in the United States, Italy and Spain. T cells, B-cell-depleted T cells, or PBMCs provided the cDNA or gDNA that served as material.

In the authors' workflow: Scientists estimated how many nucleated cells there were by amplifying reference gene primers. The assay was immunoSEQ multiplex PCR, and TCRdb's table has in-frame clones only and misses some. The V and J calls and clone size are taken from that table; D and trimming were inferred from the DNA. The data contain roughly 190,000 clones, about nine tenths of them singletons. In germline, CDR1 is SGHTA, CDR2 FQGTGA. J lost 1 base, V lost 4 bases, and 4 bases had no gene match. This CDR3 has 15 amino acids. The origin of this receptor is a man aged 70 or older with acute or convalescent COVID-19. The sequenced material came from peripheral blood. The chain uses TRBV7-3 and TRBJ2-3, with TRBD1 identical over 8 bases. Written as DNA, the CDR3 is TGTGCCAGCAGCTCACGGACAGGGCGCACAGATACGCAGTATTTT. Translated, it gives CASSSRTGRTDTQYF.